Given below is one T cell receptor beta chain in context. This sample was included in a study of T cell changes during pregnancy in multiple sclerosis. Profiled with immunoSEQ multiplex PCR; TCRdb holds only in-frame clones, not every one. The table has 100,000 or so clones, 90% seen once; the top ten hold roughly 0.77%. Trimming removed 8 bases from V and 6 bases from J; junction bases left unmatched: 0. Germline CDR1 and CDR2: ENHRY and SYGVKD. The CDR3 has 12 amino acids. The starting material was peripheral blood, obtained in the second trimester of pregnancy. This rearrangement joins TRBV10-3 to TRBJ2-4, with TRBD2 identical over 11 bases. This sequence was found in a female donor in good health, enrolled as a control in a pregnancy study. Here the CDR3 reads CAIGLAGNIQYF. CDR3 nucleotide sequence: TGTGCCATCGGACTAGCGGGAAACATTCAGTACTTC.